This TCR beta chain was found in a study of identifying expanded T cells in peripheral blood. This clone was recorded once. Its antigen is unknown. Trimming at V came to 5 bases and at J to 4 bases, leaving 7 bases not matched to a gene. The CDR3 runs to 17 residues. Germline lookup yields CDR1 LNHDA and CDR2 SQIVND (reference sequence). Method: immunoSEQ multiplex PCR; TCRdb's copy keeps in-frame clones and lacks some. This repertoire shows under 130,000 clones, approximately 90% found once; its top ten account for about a sixth. During the collection period, no donor immune events like infections were recorded. Study-wide results and limits: Approximately two-week clone count variance significantly increased as total template count grew. Technical replicates showed around 1.1 changed clones; two weeks about 16; four weeks 19.

The receptor was isolated from a person aged 18 to 75 in good health. The sample consisted of blood. V is TRBV19 and J is TRBJ2-1; 14 bases line up with TRBD2. Here the CDR3 DNA reads TGTGCCAGTAGTTCGACTAGCGGGGGGGAACGTTACAATGAGCAGTTCTTC. Protein product: CASSSTSGGERYNEQFF.